This T cell receptor (beta chain) was recorded in a study of T cell repertoires in cytomegalovirus infection. Study-level results: CMV-specific TCR beta clonotypes restricted by HLA-C dominated the ex vivo response. Summed frequency of public TCR beta families distinguished CMV carriers with the relevant HLA.

Germline V gene lookup returns CDR1 SEHNR and CDR2 FQNEAQ (reference sequence). The CDR3 sequence is 15 residues long. The germline V and J ends were trimmed by 5 bases and 1 base, with 14 bases remaining between them. At least ten counts were recorded for this clonotype. As yet, its antigen is unknown. TCRdb re-analysed the reads in MiXCR, keeping a single row per CDR3 protein. The sample has roughly 640,000 distinct CDR3 sequences; 24% are singletons. V usage is TRBV7-9 and J usage is TRBJ2-5; D gene ambiguous. Sequencing used CD8+ T cells from PBMCs. The source is a human donor in good health (CMV status not recorded). Some clones in this sample may be carry-over from other donors' samples. The CDR3 loop reads CASSPLYFPQETQYF. CDR3 nucleotide sequence: TGTGCCAGCAGCCCACTCTACTTCCCCCAAGAGACCCAGTACTTC.